What follows describes a single T cell receptor (beta chain). Its antigen is undetermined. The CDR3 is 17 residues long. The germline V gene has CDR1 SGHRS and CDR2 YFSETQ. The trim removed 3 bases at V and 1 base at J, leaving 7 bases unmatched. Sequencing used immunoSEQ multiplex PCR; TCRdb keeps in-frame clones, though not all of them. The table includes about 48,000 clones, approximately 81% detected once. The sample belongs to a study of T cells in tumors after PD-1 blockade. In the study overall: Peripheral blood samples averaged roughly 40,000 unique clonotypes and about 120,000 templates.

General study points: Peripheral recruitment is suggested, as some novel exhausted tumor clones were in pre-treatment blood.

This specimen was PBMCs, taken before anti-PD-1 treatment. The sequence was collected from a human donor with basal cell carcinoma. The chain combines TRBV5-1 with TRBJ2-2; 9 bases fit TRBD2. CDR3 sequence reads: CASSSSAGGLNTGELFF. CDR3 sequence (DNA): TGCGCCAGCAGCTCGTCAGCGGGGGGACTGAACACCGGGGAGCTGTTTTTT.